The T cell receptor (beta chain) under discussion was sequenced for a study of vaccination and CD4 T cells after COVID-19. Sequencing of cultured CD4+ T cell DNA used the Oncomine TCR Beta short-read assay. Genomic DNA was isolated from cultured CD4+ T cells. TCRdb independently ran MiXCR on the PCR reads; one entry per CDR3 protein. The sample has approximately 16,000 distinct CDR3 sequences, roughly 50% seen once; the top ten hold about 9.4%. The treatment is: 10-day PBMC culture with coronavirus spike peptide pools or control peptides (ViraFEST assay). As for this clonotype: Its antigen is currently unknown.

The V gene lost 1 base and the J gene lost 12 bases, with 12 bases spanning the gap. This CDR3 spans 12 amino acids. The germline V gene has CDR1 SGHAT and CDR2 FQNNGV. The sequencing input was CD4+ T cells from blood, cultured in vitro. The chain employs TRBV11-2 and TRBJ1-1; D call uncertain. This receptor was identified in a human donor who had recovered from COVID-19. CDR3 region: CASSLVPLQSFF. In DNA, the CDR3 is TGTGCCAGCAGCTTAGTCCCCTTACAGTCTTTCTTT.